The sequence of this TCR beta chain was determined in a study of breast tumors, draining lymph nodes, adjacent tissues (dated by TCRdb to the mid-2010s). For context, the study as a whole: TCR beta repertoires were compared across tumor, adjacent nontumor tissue and axillary lymph nodes obtained from breast cancer patients. The study aimed to assess the relationships and possible T-cell exchange between tumor, surrounding tissue and draining lymph node repertoires in human breast cancer. The paper's findings and limits, for the study overall: The data were considered consistent with most tumor T cells being derived from the lymph node and subsequently expanding within tumor tissue. Tumors showed preferential V and J gene usage, and their T-cell repertoire diversity fell below that of lymph nodes yet above that of nontumor tissue. In luminal-like breast cancer, tumor and nontumor tissue repertoires resembled each other significantly more than in basal-like breast cancer. The conclusion that tumor T cells originate in lymph nodes was framed as consistent with a hypothesis rather than directly demonstrated.

Lymph node samples were obtained from the axillary draining lymph nodes of breast cancer patients. The data were produced on an Illumina HiSeq 2000. Multiplex PCR amplification was used to build the TCR beta chain libraries. High-throughput sequencing was used to analyze the amplified TCR beta chain products. The raw public data were reprocessed by TCRdb itself: fastp quality trimming at Q25, MiXCR clonotype calling, in-frame beta chains only. Duplicate CDR3 protein sequences are folded into a single record with the most common DNA and genes. The sample table lists 150,000 to 200,000 distinct CDR3 sequences, around a third of them with a count of one. The top ten constitute 4.3% of the sample. From the cysteine through the phenylalanine, the CDR3 covers 12 amino acids. Only the CDR3 DNA stays, 36 bases, in frame from base 1. V loses 5 bases at its end and J loses 9 bases; junction bases beyond the gene matches: 2.

This clonotype was picked up one time. It lacks a known antigen. This could be a read error, since a much larger clone is one nucleotide away. This TCR was sampled from a female donor with breast cancer. Some clones in this sample may be carry-over from other donors' samples. Recombination linked TRBV12-3 or TRBV12-4 to TRBJ1-5; 9 of the junction bases match TRBD1. The specimen was axillary lymph node tissue. The DNA reads as follows: TGTGCCAGCAGTACAGGGGGCAGGCCCCAGCATTTT. Its amino acids are CASSTGGRPQHF.